This T cell receptor beta chain was captured in a study of T cells in Graves' hyperthyroidism and ophthalmopathy. Across the study: Specimen type is peripheral blood, collected at initial diagnosis prior to any treatment.

The CDR3 runs to 13 residues. Germline CDR1 SQVTM, CDR2 ANQGSEA. The V end was cut by 4 bases, the J end by 5 bases, with 13 bases between. It was uncontrolled infection, other autoimmune disease, pregnancy or lactation that excluded patients. RNA transcripts served as the template for amplifying TCR beta CDR3 regions. The primer set for the first-round RT-PCR of the TCR CDR3 was HTBI. TCRdb analysed the multiplex PCR reads with MiXCR anew, one entry per CDR3 protein. The repertoire holds some 570,000 distinct CDR3 sequences, with 15% to 20% as singletons. V usage is TRBV29-1 and J usage is TRBJ2-3; D may be TRBD2 (7 bases). This clonotype was sampled from a woman between 18 and 30 years old with Graves' ophthalmopathy. Sequencing was performed on blood. The CDR3 here is CSVGGRGEDTQYF. The CDR3 DNA follows: TGCAGCGTTGGTGGGAGGGGGGAAGATACGCAGTATTTT.